Listed here are 24 T cell receptor beta chains from one sample, sequenced in a study of T-cell reconstitution after alpha-beta-depleted transplantation in children. Researchers prepared the TCRbeta library using unique molecular identifiers, the study reports. TCRdb re-called the PCR reads with MiXCR, one entry per CDR3 protein. The sample has some 240,000 distinct CDR3 sequences, around 12% seen once. This specimen consisted of PBMCs from the stem cell graft donor, obtained from the stem cell graft. The origin of the receptors is a human donor who donated a stem cell graft to a child with acute lymphoblastic leukemia.

This clonotype was detected a few times. V usage is TRBV11-2 and J usage is TRBJ1-1, with TRBD1 as a possible D gene (6 bases). Germline CDR1 reads SGHAT; CDR2 reads FQNNGV. The CDR3 runs to 17 residues. The germline V and J ends were trimmed by 5 bases and 5 bases, with 24 bases remaining between them. In DNA form, the CDR3 reads TGTGCCAGCAGCACCTGGACAGTGCCCCCTCAGAGGACTGAAGCTTTCTTT. This codes for CASSTWTVPPQRTEAFF.

This chain connects TRBV27 to TRBJ2-7; D is possibly TRBD1 or TRBD2 (5 bases each). V lost 10 bases and J 3 bases, leaving 25 bases between the germline ends. Looked up from germline, CDR1 is MNHEY and CDR2 is SMNVEV (reference sequence). CDR3 length equals 16 residues. CDR3: CANKPLPGTSVYEQYF. The CDR3 nucleotides read TGTGCCAACAAACCCCTACCGGGGACGTCTGTCTACGAGCAGTACTTC.

There are many counts of this clonotype. V gene TRBV20-1 combines with J gene TRBJ1-5; D is unclear. V was shortened by 5 bases and J by 1 base, with 9 bases between the two germline ends. This CDR3 region has 13 residues. CDR1 and CDR2 from the germline V gene are DFQATT and SNEGSKA (reference sequence). The CDR3 bases are TGCAGTGCTGTAGACATGAGCAATCAGCCCCAGCATTTT. Protein: CSAVDMSNQPQHF.

A note on this clonotype: A much bigger clone sits one base away, suggesting this may be a read error. The chain combines TRBV20-1 with TRBJ1-3, with D possibly TRBD1 on 5 matching bases. The CDR3 is made up of 15 amino acids. CDR1 and CDR2 from the germline V gene are DFQATT and SNEGSKA (reference sequence). V was pared by 3 bases and J by 0 bases, with 12 bases between. The CDR3 sequence is CSASGGGGSGNTIYF. The CDR3 coding sequence is TGCAGTGCTAGCGGTGGGGGAGGCTCTGGAAACACCATATATTTT.

This clonotype was seen many times. The chain carries TRBV7-2 and TRBJ1-3; 9 bases map to TRBD1. Germline V gene data show CDR1 as SGHTA and CDR2 as FQGNSA. The CDR3 totals 16 residues. J gave up 3 bases and V 0 bases, and 3 bases lay outside the gene matches. CDR3 amino acids: CASSLAGQGNGNTIYF. CDR3 DNA sequence: TGTGCCAGCAGCTTAGCAGGACAGGGGAATGGAAACACCATATATTTT.

This clonotype has at least ten counts. This chain connects TRBV25-1 to TRBJ1-4; possibly TRBD1 for D (5 bases). Trimming shortened V by 9 bases and J by 7 bases, and 18 bases separated the two germline ends. This CDR3 has 14 residues. The germline gives CDR1 MGHDK, CDR2 SYGVNS. The CDR3 here is CASGGAQRGEKLFF. CDR3 in DNA: TGTGCCAGTGGGGGAGCGCAACGCGGTGAAAAACTGTTTTTT.

The sample holds many counts of this clonotype. J is TRBJ2-1 and V is TRBV4-3, with 10 bases identical to TRBD2. V trimming: 0 bases; J trimming: 8 bases; junction bases outside the gene matches: 10. The germline gives CDR1 LGHNA, CDR2 YSLEER. The CDR3 runs to 17 residues. This CDR3 reads CASSQEVLASGSDEQFF. CDR3 in DNA: TGCGCCAGCAGCCAAGAGGTCCTGGCTAGCGGGAGTGATGAGCAGTTCTTC.

This clonotype has a count of ten or more. The chain couples TRBV28 to TRBJ2-7; D may match TRBD1 or TRBD2 (7 bases each). This CDR3 spans 16 amino acids. Germline CDR1 and CDR2: MDHEN and SYDVKM. Deletions cut 6 bases from V and 2 bases from J, with 20 bases between. The CDR3 nucleotides are TGTGCCAGCAGGGAGGGGACAGCGGGAATCGCCTACGAGCAGTACTTC. It specifies CASREGTAGIAYEQYF. Drawing the rest from reference TRBV28 and TRBJ2-7, the complete variable domain is DVKVTQSSRYLVKRTGEKVFLECVQDMDHENMFWYRQDPGLGLRLIYFSYDVKMKEKGDIPEGYSVSREKKERFSLILESASTNQTSMYLCASREGTAGIAYEQYFGPGTRLTVT.

This clonotype was seen a few times. The CDR3 loop is CSAMTGRNTEAFF. Written as DNA, the CDR3 is TGCAGCGCGATGACAGGAAGGAACACTGAAGCTTTCTTT. The chain combines TRBV29-1 with TRBJ1-1; D perhaps matches TRBD1 (6 bases). The CDR3 sequence is 13 residues long. Per germline, CDR1 SQVTM and CDR2 ANQGSEA. Between the trimmed V and J ends, which lost 7 bases and 1 base, there was a span of 13 bases.

The sample holds a few counts of this clonotype. V usage is TRBV27 and J usage is TRBJ2-5; D is tentatively TRBD1 or TRBD2 (6 bases each). Germline CDR1 reads MNHEY; CDR2 reads SMNVEV (reference sequence). The CDR3 runs to 16 residues. Trimming left V 8 bases short and J 2 bases short, with 21 bases between. The CDR3 here is CASGPRWGAEQETQYF. CDR3 sequence (DNA): TGTGCCAGCGGCCCGAGGTGGGGGGCGGAACAAGAGACCCAGTACTTC.

This clonotype was seen repeatedly, ten times or more. The V gene is TRBV28, the J gene TRBJ2-5; 8 nucleotides align to TRBD1. Germline lookup yields CDR1 MDHEN and CDR2 SYDVKM. CDR3 size: 15 residues. Unmatched junction bases numbered 7, after V lost 6 bases and J lost 1 base. Written as DNA, the CDR3 is TGTGCCAGCAGGGGAGGACAGGGCGCCCAAGAGACCCAGTACTTC. Translated: CASRGGQGAQETQYF.

This chain connects TRBV7-9 to TRBJ2-5; D is possibly TRBD2 (6 bases). Germline CDR1 and CDR2: SEHNR and FQNEAQ (reference sequence). Trimming took 7 bases from V and 5 from J, leaving 17 bases between them. The CDR3 is 14 residues long. The CDR3 DNA is TGTGCCAGCATCCTGCACCCGGGGGAGGAGACCCAGTACTTC. This sequence encodes CASILHPGEETQYF.

There are many counts of this clonotype. Here the CDR3 DNA reads TGTGCCAGCAGTTTCGACGGCAACTATGGCTACACCTTC. Amino acids: CASSFDGNYGYTF. The chain combines TRBV27 with TRBJ1-2; D remains unclear. This CDR3 contains 13 residues. The germline V and J ends were trimmed by 3 bases and 2 bases, with 7 bases remaining between them. In germline, CDR1 is MNHEY, CDR2 SMNVEV (reference sequence).

Many counts were recorded for this clonotype. The rearrangement joins TRBV13 to TRBJ2-7; D not resolved. The CDR3 runs 13 residues. Between the trimmed V and J ends, which lost 5 bases and 1 base, there was a span of 9 bases. CDR1 is PRHDT and CDR2 is FYEKMQ in the germline V gene (reference sequence). This chain's CDR3 is CASSPLSSYEQYF. The CDR3 region has the DNA TGTGCCAGCAGCCCCCTGTCATCCTACGAGCAGTACTTC.

In this sample, this clonotype turned up many times. The chain combines TRBV10-1 with TRBJ2-1, with D possibly TRBD2 on 6 matching bases. The V and J ends lost 2 bases and 9 bases respectively, with 17 bases between them. Germline lookup yields CDR1 WNHNN and CDR2 SYGVQD (reference sequence). CDR3 length: 15 amino acids. This chain's CDR3 is CASSERAGTRSEQFF. CDR3 DNA sequence: TGCGCCAGCAGTGAGAGAGCCGGGACTCGGAGTGAGCAGTTCTTC.

In its sample, this clonotype was seen many times. This chain links TRBV7-2 with TRBJ1-6; TRBD1 is a possible D gene (6 bases). Germline lookup yields CDR1 SGHTA and CDR2 FQGNSA. Trimming removed 5 bases at V and 9 bases at J, with 20 bases between. The CDR3 has 16 amino acids. This chain's CDR3 is CASSRSFSGALSPLHF. CDR3 bases: TGTGCCAGCAGCCGCTCCTTCTCGGGGGCGCTTTCACCCCTCCACTTT.

The rearrangement joins TRBV20-1 to TRBJ2-7, with 7 bases identical to TRBD1. J lost 2 bases, V lost 5 bases, and 9 bases had no gene match. This CDR3 is 14 amino acids long. Germline lookup yields CDR1 DFQATT and CDR2 SNEGSKA (reference sequence). Here the CDR3 reads CSAQRGPFTYEQYF. CDR3 coding DNA: TGCAGTGCTCAGAGGGGGCCATTTACCTACGAGCAGTACTTC.

This clonotype has more than one count but fewer than ten. This chain joins TRBV5-5 and TRBJ1-2, with D uncertain. CDR3 length: 14 residues. V gave up 2 bases and J gave up 2 bases, with 10 bases separating them. Germline loops: CDR1 SGHKS, CDR2 YYEKEE (reference sequence). CDR3 protein: CASSFAPANYGYTF. As DNA, the CDR3 is TGTGCCAGCAGCTTCGCTCCAGCCAACTATGGCTACACCTTC.

This clonotype was picked up a small number of times. The chain has TRBV20-1 and TRBJ2-1; 7 bases are shared with TRBD2. Germline loops: CDR1 DFQATT, CDR2 SNEGSKA (reference sequence). The CDR3 has 17 residues. V lost 0 bases and J lost 0; bases outside the gene matches: 8. The CDR3 here is CSARDRLAASSYNEQFF. Written as DNA, the CDR3 is TGCAGTGCTAGAGATCGACTAGCTGCTAGCTCCTACAATGAGCAGTTCTTC.

Ten or more counts support this clonotype. The chain joins TRBV12-3 or TRBV12-4 to TRBJ2-3, with 11 bases aligning to TRBD2. The CDR3 is made up of 15 amino acids. Trimming cost V 5 bases and J 7 bases; bases outside gene matches: 8. CDR3 in amino acids: CASSVSGGAANTQYF. CDR3 nucleotide sequence: TGTGCCAGCAGTGTTAGCGGGGGGGCCGCAAATACGCAGTATTTT.

In the case of this clonotype: One base away lies a much larger clone, so this may be a sequencing read error. The gene calls are TRBV10-3 and TRBJ2-4, with D possibly TRBD2 on 6 matching bases. Germline CDR1 and CDR2: ENHRY and SYGVKD. This CDR3 is built from 17 residues. V was pared by 4 bases and J by 12 bases, with 28 bases between. The CDR3: CAISAWSRDSPTGSQYF. The CDR3 DNA reads as TGTGCCATCAGTGCCTGGAGCCGGGACTCACCGACGGGCAGTCAGTACTTC.

This clonotype has ten or more counts. The chain is built from TRBV28 and TRBJ1-1, with 7 bases lining up with TRBD1. V lost 5 bases, J lost 5 bases, and 5 bases stayed unmatched. The CDR3 totals 13 residues. CDR1 and CDR2 (germline): MDHEN, SYDVKM. The CDR3 DNA sequence: TGTGCCAGCAGTAGTAGGGGGCGAACTGAAGCTTTCTTT. Translating gives CASSSRGRTEAFF.

This chain links TRBV5-1 with TRBJ2-7; D is undetermined. Germline assignment: CDR1 SGHRS and CDR2 YFSETQ. The CDR3 sequence is 18 residues long. V was clipped by 0 bases and J by 3 bases, with 22 bases between them. The CDR3 sequence: CASSLALGRAGSVYEQYF. The CDR3 DNA follows: TGCGCCAGCAGCTTGGCCCTTGGACGGGCCGGGTCGGTCTACGAGCAGTACTTC.

This clonotype was seen many times. The chain has TRBV12-3 or TRBV12-4 and TRBJ1-6; maybe TRBD1 (5 bases). CDR3 size: 16 residues. V was clipped by 6 bases and J by 9 bases, with 21 bases between them. In DNA form, the CDR3 reads TGTGCCAGCAGCCCAGGGTGGTCCGTACAAGGTTCACCCCTCCACTTT. Encoded protein: CASSPGWSVQGSPLHF.